Following are 26 T cell receptor beta chains from one sample sequenced in a study of blood T cell repertoires in COVID-19. TCRdb's copy holds only in-frame clones and misses some; the assay was immunoSEQ multiplex PCR. The table has 250,000 to 300,000 clones, approximately 86% seen once; the top ten hold about 1%. Sequenced: PBMCs or T cells enriched from blood (not recorded which). Receptor source: a woman aged 25 to 39 who had recovered from COVID-19.

This clone showed up just a few times. The V call is TRBV12-3 or TRBV12-4, the J call TRBJ1-1; possible D gene TRBD1, 6 bases. The CDR3 is made up of 10 amino acids. The V end was cut by 8 bases, the J end by 10 bases, with 11 bases between. The DNA of the CDR3 is TGTGCCAGCGATGACAGGCGAGCTTTCTTT. It yields the protein CASDDRRAFF.

V is TRBV27 and J is TRBJ2-5; TRBD2 matches at 10 bases. CDR3 length: 14 residues. In germline, CDR1 is MNHEY, CDR2 SMNVEV (reference sequence). The V gene end was trimmed by 8 bases and the J gene end by 6 bases; junction bases not matched to a gene: 9. CDR3 protein: CASWASGSRKTQYF. The CDR3 DNA reads as TGTGCCAGCTGGGCTAGCGGGAGTCGAAAGACCCAGTACTTC.

The chain couples TRBV9 to TRBJ2-1; 7 nucleotides agree with TRBD2. Germline CDR1 is SGDLS and CDR2 is YYNGEE. V lost 4 bases and J lost 5; bases outside the gene matches: 6. CDR3 length equals 14 residues. In DNA form, the CDR3 reads TGTGCCAGCAGCCCTAGCGGAACTAACAATGAGCAGTTCTTC. Amino acid sequence: CASSPSGTNNEQFF.

This clone has more than one count but fewer than ten. V is TRBV29-1 and J is TRBJ1-5; D may be TRBD1 (6 bases). Per germline, CDR1 SQVTM and CDR2 ANQGSEA. This CDR3 spans 16 amino acids. Trimming took 7 bases from V and 2 from J, leaving 21 bases between them. The CDR3 DNA reads TGCAGCGGGAGGCCGATATTGTCAGGGGGCAATCAGCCCCAGCATTTT. It encodes CSGRPILSGGNQPQHF.

The CDR3 region has the DNA TGCAGTGCTAGTGGTCAGATCTTGAACACTGAAGCTTTCTTT. It translates to CSASGQILNTEAFF. The rearrangement uses TRBV20-1 and TRBJ1-1; D is uncertain. V was cut by 3 bases and J by 0 bases, with 11 bases left in between. The germline CDR1 and CDR2 sequences are DFQATT and SNEGSKA (reference sequence). The CDR3 has 14 residues.

This chain links TRBV27 with TRBJ1-6, with D possibly matching TRBD1 (5 bases). The CDR3 consists of 18 residues. Germline V CDR1 and CDR2: MNHEY, SMNVEV (reference sequence). V shed 0 bases and J shed 9 bases, with 21 bases lying between them. CDR3 nucleotide sequence: TGTGCCAGCAGTTTATCGAGGAGGGGAGGCGGGGCCGGTTCACCCCTCCACTTT. This encodes CASSLSRRGGGAGSPLHF.

This chain joins TRBV5-4 and TRBJ2-4, with TRBD2 matching 7 bases. The CDR3 loop spans 16 amino acids. Germline CDR1 and CDR2: SGHNT and YYREEE (reference sequence). V lost 4 bases and J lost 7; bases outside the gene matches: 14. The CDR3 DNA follows: TGTGCCAGCAGCGTGACTAGATGGGGGAGGGATAACATTCAGTACTTC. Its protein product is CASSVTRWGRDNIQYF.

V is TRBV7-8 and J is TRBJ2-1, with 9 bases identical to TRBD2. Per germline, CDR1 SGHVS and CDR2 FQNEAQ. The CDR3 is made up of 17 amino acids. The V gene end was trimmed by 5 bases and the J gene end by 4 bases; junction bases not matched to a gene: 12. The CDR3 DNA reads as TGTGCCAGCAGCCGATCGCGAGCGGGAGGACCGTACAATGAGCAGTTCTTC. Protein: CASSRSRAGGPYNEQFF.

The V call is TRBV15, the J call TRBJ2-1, with 12 bases identical to TRBD2. Germline assignment: CDR1 LNHNV and CDR2 YYDKDF (reference sequence). The CDR3 covers 16 residues. V lost 3 bases to trimming and J lost 6 bases; unmatched junction nucleotides: 6. CDR3 coding DNA: TGTGCCACCAGCAGTCCACTAGCGGGAGGTCGCAATGAGCAGTTCTTC. It yields the protein CATSSPLAGGRNEQFF. Supplemented by reference TRBV15 and TRBJ2-1, the full variable domain reads DAMVIQNPRYQVTQFGKPVTLSCSQTLNHNVMYWYQQKSSQAPKLLFHYYDKDFNNEADTPDNFQSRRPNTSFCFLDIRSPGLGDTAMYLCATSSPLAGGRNEQFFGPGTRLTVL.

This clone was observed a handful of times. The chain employs TRBV15 and TRBJ1-1, with 10 bases matching TRBD1. V was pared by 4 bases and J by 6 bases, with 2 bases of the junction left unmatched. The V gene's germline CDR1 is LNHNV and CDR2 YYDKDF (reference sequence). This CDR3 has 13 residues. The CDR3 sequence is CATSKGQGAEAFF. In DNA form, the CDR3 reads TGTGCCACCAGCAAAGGACAGGGGGCTGAAGCTTTCTTT.

The genes are TRBV11-2 and TRBJ1-1; the D is unclear. This CDR3 region has 14 residues. Trimming stripped 3 bases from V and 3 bases from J, with 11 bases between. Germline V gene lookup returns CDR1 SGHAT and CDR2 FQNNGV. The CDR3 here is CASSLGDGDTEAFF. CDR3 sequence (DNA): TGTGCCAGCAGCTTGGGTGACGGGGACACTGAAGCTTTCTTT.

This clone appeared once. The chain combines TRBV7-6 with TRBJ1-4, with D tentatively TRBD1 (5 bases). CDR1 is SGHVS and CDR2 is FNYEAQ in the germline V gene. The CDR3 contains 12 residues. V dropped 1 base and J dropped 12 bases, with 9 bases sitting between them. CDR3 DNA sequence: TGTGCCAGCAGCTTAGTGGGAGGGGAACTGTTTTTT. Protein product: CASSLVGGELFF.

The chain is built from TRBV28 and TRBJ1-1; 8 positions match TRBD1. Looked up from germline, CDR1 is MDHEN and CDR2 is SYDVKM. The CDR3 sequence is 15 residues long. V shed 5 bases and J 2 bases; nucleotides not matched to a gene: 7. CDR3 DNA: TGTGCCAGCAGTGGCTACAGGGGGTTTAACACTGAAGCTTTCTTT. As protein: CASSGYRGFNTEAFF.

The chain links TRBV27 to TRBJ2-7, with D maybe TRBD2 (6 bases). The ends were cut back, 1 base at V and 4 bases at J, with 20 bases in the middle. From germline, CDR1 is MNHEY and CDR2 SMNVEV (reference sequence). The CDR3 runs to 17 residues. The CDR3 nucleotides read TGTGCCAGCAGTTTATACGCTAGCGCCTCCGGGATTTACGAGCAGTACTTC. It specifies CASSLYASASGIYEQYF.

V is TRBV27 and J is TRBJ1-1, with D maybe TRBD1 (6 bases). The V end lost 3 bases, the J end lost 2 bases, and 7 bases lay between the germline ends. Germline CDR1 is MNHEY and CDR2 is SMNVEV (reference sequence). The CDR3 is 13 residues long. CDR3 DNA sequence: TGTGCCAGCAGTTTCAGGGGTAACACTGAAGCTTTCTTT. Translation: CASSFRGNTEAFF.

The chain carries TRBV3-1 (or the pseudogene TRBV3-2) and TRBJ2-1; D ambiguous. There are 13 residues in the CDR3. The V end lost 0 bases, the J end lost 7 bases, and 7 bases lay between the germline ends. Germline-derived CDR1 and CDR2 are LGHDT and YNNKEL (reference sequence). The CDR3 protein is CASSQDFMNEQFF. CDR3 coding DNA: TGTGCCAGCAGCCAAGATTTTATGAATGAGCAGTTCTTC.

This clone was observed once. The chain couples TRBV30 to TRBJ2-1; 8 bases fit TRBD2. CDR1 is GTSNPN and CDR2 is SVGIG in the germline V gene (reference sequence). The CDR3 totals 12 residues. Losses at the gene ends were 0 bases for V and 11 bases for J; bases not matched to a gene: 3. The CDR3 sequence is CAWSVGGGKQFF. The CDR3 DNA reads as TGTGCCTGGAGTGTCGGGGGGGGTAAGCAGTTCTTC.

The gene calls are TRBV7-2 and TRBJ2-5, with D tentatively TRBD1 (5 bases). Trimming pared 3 bases from V and 2 bases from J, leaving 10 bases between. CDR3 length: 14 amino acids. Germline CDR1 SGHTA, CDR2 FQGNSA. The CDR3 nucleotides read TGTGCCAGCAGCTTCAGGGTCCAGCAAGAGACCCAGTACTTC. It translates to CASSFRVQQETQYF.

This clone was recorded a few times. This chain uses TRBV28 with TRBJ1-2, with D unresolved. This CDR3 is built from 15 residues. V gave up 0 bases and J gave up 4 bases, with 12 bases separating them. Germline loops: CDR1 MDHEN, CDR2 SYDVKM. The CDR3, as DNA: TGTGCCAGCAGTTTATGGCATACCGGGTCCTATGGCTACACCTTC. It encodes CASSLWHTGSYGYTF.

The J gene is TRBJ2-1, the V gene TRBV19, with 8 bases identical to TRBD2. This CDR3 contains 16 residues. V trimming: 3 bases; J trimming: 4 bases; junction bases outside the gene matches: 8. Germline values: CDR1 LNHDA, CDR2 SQIVND (reference sequence). CDR3 DNA sequence: TGTGCCAGTAGTATTATCCCCAGCGGGGGTTACAATGAGCAGTTCTTC. The encoded protein is CASSIIPSGGYNEQFF.

The CDR3 DNA is TGTGCCAGCAGCTTGGGTAGCGGGGGAAACAATGAGCAGTTCTTC. Its protein product is CASSLGSGGNNEQFF. The chain recombines TRBV7-8 with TRBJ2-1, with 9 bases lining up with TRBD2. Germline trimming cut 3 bases from V and 5 bases from J; bases unmatched to any gene: 5. Germline-derived CDR1 and CDR2 are SGHVS and FQNEAQ. The CDR3 contains 15 residues.

V usage is TRBV7-9 and J usage is TRBJ1-6, with TRBD1 identical over 7 bases. Germline CDR1 and CDR2: SEHNR and FQNEAQ (reference sequence). With 5 bases clipped from V and 10 bases from J, the junction kept 8 bases outside the gene matches. The CDR3 spans 14 residues. In DNA, the CDR3 is TGTGCCAGCAGCCTTGGACAGGCTAAGTCACCCCTCCACTTT. Amino acid sequence: CASSLGQAKSPLHF.

This rearrangement joins TRBV7-9 to TRBJ1-1; the D gene is possibly TRBD1 (6 bases). V was trimmed by 5 bases and J by 3 bases, leaving 16 bases between them. CDR3 length: 15 residues. CDR1 and CDR2 (germline): SEHNR, FQNEAQ (reference sequence). The CDR3 loop is CASSDHRTADTEAFF. DNA of the CDR3: TGTGCCAGCAGCGACCATCGGACAGCTGACACTGAAGCTTTCTTT.

In its sample, this clone was seen once. The chain recombines TRBV19 with TRBJ1-2; maybe TRBD1 (5 bases). Trimming pared 10 bases from V and 2 bases from J, leaving 23 bases between. Germline CDR1 reads LNHDA; CDR2 reads SQIVND (reference sequence). CDR3 size: 16 residues. CDR3 sequence (DNA): TGTGCCATCCCCCGTAGGGGCAGCCGGGGGAACTATGGCTACACCTTC. The encoded protein is CAIPRRGSRGNYGYTF. The full variable domain, with the rest looked up from reference TRBV19 and TRBJ1-2, is DGGITQSPKYLFRKEGQNVTLSCEQNLNHDAMYWYRQDPGQGLRLIYYSQIVNDFQKGDIAEGYSVSREKKESFPLTVTSAQKNPTAFYLCAIPRRGSRGNYGYTFGSGTRLTVV.

This clone was detected only a few times. This rearrangement joins TRBV10-3 to TRBJ1-6; D is possibly TRBD1 (6 bases). CDR3 size: 15 residues. The V and J ends lost 10 bases and 0 bases respectively, with 13 bases between them. Germline CDR1 ENHRY, CDR2 SYGVKD. CDR3 in amino acids: CASAGASSYNSPLHF. CDR3 coding DNA: TGTGCCAGCGCAGGGGCTAGCTCCTATAATTCACCCCTCCACTTT.

The chain is built from TRBV5-4 and TRBJ1-5; D uncertain. Germline V gene sequence: CDR1 SGHNT, CDR2 YYREEE (reference sequence). The CDR3 loop spans 15 amino acids. V lost 0 bases and J lost 0, with 7 bases in between. The CDR3 sequence: CASSLAGDSNQPQHF. The DNA for the CDR3 is TGTGCCAGCAGCTTGGCCGGGGATAGCAATCAGCCCCAGCATTTT. Looking up the rest from reference TRBV5-4 and TRBJ1-5 gives the full variable domain: ETGVTQSPTHLIKTRGQQVTLRCSSQSGHNTVSWYQQALGQGPQFIFQYYREEENGRGNFPPRFSGLQFPNYSSELNVNALELDDSALYLCASSLAGDSNQPQHFGDGTRLSIL.